This is a list of T cell receptor beta chains from one sample in a study of vaccination effects on CD4 cells after COVID-19. Their cognate antigens are unknown. Profiled with immunoSEQ multiplex PCR; TCRdb holds only in-frame clones, not every one. The sample records some 59,000 clones, 75% to 90% being singletons. Sequences were derived from CD4+ T cells from PBMCs cultured with HCoV-229E spike peptides, sampled before COVID-19 vaccination. Source of these receptors: a human donor who received a COVID-19 vaccine. The CDR3 runs from the conserved cysteine through the conserved F or W. The D gene is left open where the match is weak. Some rows have no size entry. The others give once, few or many, or a class for an expanded clone.

v_call: TRBV9
clone_size: .
d_call: .
j_call: TRBJ2-3
cdr3_length: 14
cdr3_aa: CASSAGGRVDTQYF
cdr3_nt: TGTGCCAGCAGCGCGGGGGGCCGGGTAGATACGCAGTATTTT

v_call: TRBV19
clone_size: .
d_call: .
j_call: TRBJ2-5
cdr3_length: 12
cdr3_aa: CASRRGRETQYF
cdr3_nt: TGTGCCAGCAGACGGGGGAGAGAGACCCAGTACTTC

v_call: TRBV21-1
clone_size: few
d_call: .
j_call: TRBJ1-1
cdr3_length: 15
cdr3_aa: CASSTGDRGYTEAFF
cdr3_nt: TGTGCCAGCAGCACAGGGGACAGGGGCTACACTGAAGCTTTCTTT

v_call: TRBV19
clone_size: .
d_call: .
j_call: TRBJ2-2
cdr3_length: 15
cdr3_aa: CARERGQLGTGELFF
cdr3_nt: TGTGCCAGAGAACGGGGGCAGTTAGGCACCGGGGAGCTGTTTTTT

v_call: TRBV10-2
clone_size: .
d_call: TRBD2
j_call: TRBJ2-2
cdr3_length: 21
cdr3_aa: CASRGRRTSGGLNANTGELFF
cdr3_nt: TGCGCCAGCAGGGGGAGGAGAACTAGCGGGGGCCTTAACGCGAACACCGGGGAGCTGTTTTTT

v_call: TRBV29-1
clone_size: .
d_call: .
j_call: TRBJ1-2
cdr3_length: 9
cdr3_aa: CSVANGYTF
cdr3_nt: TGCAGCGTTGCTAATGGCTACACCTTC

v_call: TRBV7-2
clone_size: .
d_call: .
j_call: TRBJ1-1
cdr3_length: 12
cdr3_aa: CASSFHREEAFF
cdr3_nt: TGTGCCAGCAGCTTCCACAGGGAGGAGGCTTTCTTT

v_call: TRBV18
clone_size: .
d_call: .
j_call: TRBJ1-2
cdr3_length: 13
cdr3_aa: CASSPRTASGYTF
cdr3_nt: TGTGCCAGCTCACCTCGGACAGCTTCTGGCTACACCTTC

v_call: TRBV29-1
clone_size: .
d_call: .
j_call: TRBJ2-2
cdr3_length: 12
cdr3_aa: CSVVRDGGELFF
cdr3_nt: TGCAGCGTTGTCAGGGATGGCGGGGAGCTGTTTTTT

v_call: TRBV6-6
clone_size: .
d_call: TRBD1
j_call: TRBJ2-3
cdr3_length: 13
cdr3_aa: CASRSDRDRTQYF
cdr3_nt: TGTGCCAGCAGATCCGACAGGGACAGAACGCAGTATTTT

v_call: TRBV25-1
clone_size: .
d_call: .
j_call: TRBJ1-1
cdr3_length: 18
cdr3_aa: CASSTVVGGWSMNTEAFF
cdr3_nt: TGTGCCAGCTCGACCGTGGTGGGGGGGTGGTCTATGAACACTGAAGCTTTCTTT

v_call: TRBV24-1
clone_size: .
d_call: .
j_call: TRBJ1-2
cdr3_length: 13
cdr3_aa: CATSDPGQNGYTF
cdr3_nt: TGTGCCACCAGTGACCCAGGACAGAATGGCTACACCTTC

v_call: TRBV19
clone_size: .
d_call: .
j_call: TRBJ1-5
cdr3_length: 13
cdr3_aa: CASSSRPHQPQHF
cdr3_nt: TGTGCCAGTAGTTCCCGGCCCCATCAGCCCCAGCATTTT

v_call: TRBV7-9
clone_size: .
d_call: TRBD1
j_call: TRBJ1-2
cdr3_length: 13
cdr3_aa: CASSSGQGDGYTF
cdr3_nt: TGTGCCAGCAGCTCGGGACAGGGGGATGGCTACACCTTC

v_call: TRBV24-1
clone_size: .
d_call: TRBD2
j_call: TRBJ2-1
cdr3_length: 14
cdr3_aa: CATALAGGRNEQFF
cdr3_nt: TGTGCCACCGCCCTAGCGGGGGGGAGAAATGAGCAGTTCTTC

v_call: TRBV5-4
clone_size: .
d_call: .
j_call: TRBJ1-2
cdr3_length: 16
cdr3_aa: CASSLGRGVLVYGYTF
cdr3_nt: TGTGCCAGCAGCTTGGGAAGGGGAGTACTCGTCTATGGCTACACCTTC

v_call: TRBV28
clone_size: .
d_call: TRBD1
j_call: TRBJ1-2
cdr3_length: 16
cdr3_aa: CASRINKGANNYGYTF
cdr3_nt: TGTGCCAGCAGAATAAACAAGGGGGCGAATAACTATGGCTACACCTTC

v_call: TRBV4-3
clone_size: .
d_call: TRBD1
j_call: TRBJ2-2
cdr3_length: 15
cdr3_aa: CASSQGTGQTGELFF
cdr3_nt: TGCGCCAGCAGCCAAGGGACAGGTCAAACCGGGGAGCTGTTTTTT

v_call: TRBV4-2
clone_size: .
d_call: .
j_call: TRBJ1-2
cdr3_length: 12
cdr3_aa: CASSQDQYGYTF
cdr3_nt: TGTGCCAGCAGCCAAGACCAATATGGCTACACCTTC

v_call: TRBV29-1
clone_size: once
d_call: .
j_call: TRBJ1-2
cdr3_length: 13
cdr3_aa: CSVERQGGYGYTF
cdr3_nt: TGCAGCGTTGAGAGGCAGGGCGGCTATGGCTACACCTTC

v_call: TRBV11-3
clone_size: .
d_call: .
j_call: TRBJ2-1
cdr3_length: 14
cdr3_aa: CASSLDRSDDEQFF
cdr3_nt: TGTGCCAGCAGCTTAGATCGCAGCGACGATGAGCAGTTCTTC

v_call: TRBV29-1
clone_size: few
d_call: TRBD1
j_call: TRBJ1-4
cdr3_length: 13
cdr3_aa: CSVGGQGGEKLFF
cdr3_nt: TGCAGCGTTGGGGGACAGGGAGGTGAAAAACTGTTTTTT

v_call: TRBV27
clone_size: .
d_call: TRBD2
j_call: TRBJ2-2
cdr3_length: 13
cdr3_aa: CASRGGNTGELFF
cdr3_nt: TGTGCCAGCCGGGGGGGGAACACCGGGGAGCTGTTTTTT

v_call: TRBV7-3
clone_size: .
d_call: TRBD2
j_call: TRBJ2-1
cdr3_length: 15
cdr3_aa: CASSLPSSGAPEQFF
cdr3_nt: TGTGCCAGCAGCTTACCGTCTAGCGGGGCCCCTGAGCAGTTCTTC

v_call: TRBV5-1
clone_size: .
d_call: .
j_call: TRBJ2-1
cdr3_length: 12
cdr3_aa: CASSLVFDEQFF
cdr3_nt: TGCGCCAGCAGCTTGGTATTTGATGAGCAGTTCTTC

v_call: TRBV10-1
clone_size: .
d_call: TRBD1
j_call: TRBJ1-1
cdr3_length: 13
cdr3_aa: CASRRGLNTEAFF
cdr3_nt: TGCGCCAGCAGGAGGGGGCTGAACACTGAAGCTTTCTTT

v_call: TRBV5-1
clone_size: .
d_call: .
j_call: TRBJ2-3
cdr3_length: 15
cdr3_aa: CASSLAIGGTDTQYF
cdr3_nt: TGCGCCAGCAGCTTGGCCATCGGGGGCACAGATACGCAGTATTTT

v_call: TRBV2
clone_size: once
d_call: TRBD2
j_call: TRBJ2-3
cdr3_length: 15
cdr3_aa: CASSDLADSTDTQYF
cdr3_nt: TGTGCCAGCAGTGACCTAGCGGATTCCACAGATACGCAGTATTTT

v_call: TRBV2
clone_size: .
d_call: .
j_call: TRBJ1-6
cdr3_length: 15
cdr3_aa: CASSDLRRIDSPLHF
cdr3_nt: TGTGCCAGCAGTGACCTACGGAGGATTGATTCACCCCTCCACTTT

v_call: TRBV15
clone_size: .
d_call: .
j_call: TRBJ2-5
cdr3_length: 19
cdr3_aa: CATSDGGKGGDFKRGAQYF
cdr3_nt: TGTGCCACCAGCGATGGGGGGAAGGGGGGAGATTTCAAGAGAGGGGCCCAGTACTTC

v_call: TRBV2
clone_size: .
d_call: .
j_call: TRBJ1-6
cdr3_length: 14
cdr3_aa: CASREDISGSPLHF
cdr3_nt: TGTGCCAGCAGAGAGGACATTTCGGGTTCACCCCTCCACTTT

v_call: TRBV30
clone_size: .
d_call: .
j_call: TRBJ1-3
cdr3_length: 16
cdr3_aa: CAWVGGLQYSGNTIYF
cdr3_nt: TGTGCCTGGGTAGGGGGACTACAGTACTCTGGAAACACCATATATTTT

v_call: TRBV5-4
clone_size: .
d_call: .
j_call: TRBJ2-5
cdr3_length: 13
cdr3_aa: CASSRAQGETQYF
cdr3_nt: TGTGCCAGCAGCCGGGCGCAGGGGGAGACCCAGTACTTC

v_call: TRBV27
clone_size: .
d_call: TRBD2
j_call: TRBJ2-3
cdr3_length: 18
cdr3_aa: CASSPRTSGGASEDTQYF
cdr3_nt: TGTGCCAGCAGTCCCCGGACTAGCGGGGGGGCCAGCGAAGATACGCAGTATTTT

v_call: TRBV18
clone_size: .
d_call: TRBD2
j_call: TRBJ2-5
cdr3_length: 17
cdr3_aa: CASSPYLRGGYQETQYF
cdr3_nt: TGTGCCAGCTCACCCTACTTGCGGGGGGGGTACCAAGAGACCCAGTACTTC

v_call: TRBV10-1
clone_size: .
d_call: .
j_call: TRBJ2-2
cdr3_length: 13
cdr3_aa: CASSPGGAGELFF
cdr3_nt: TGCGCCAGCAGCCCAGGGGGGGCCGGGGAGCTGTTTTTT

v_call: TRBV14
clone_size: .
d_call: .
j_call: TRBJ2-5
cdr3_length: 11
cdr3_aa: CASSLEETQYF
cdr3_nt: TGTGCCAGCAGCCTCGAAGAGACCCAGTACTTC

v_call: TRBV21-1
clone_size: .
d_call: .
j_call: TRBJ1-2
cdr3_length: 15
cdr3_aa: CASSKAGQGLYGYTF
cdr3_nt: TGTGCCAGCAGCAAAGCGGGACAGGGTCTCTATGGCTACACCTTC

v_call: TRBV4-1
clone_size: .
d_call: TRBD1
j_call: TRBJ2-5
cdr3_length: 16
cdr3_aa: CASSQRTGFRRETQYF
cdr3_nt: TGCGCCAGCAGCCAGAGGACAGGGTTTAGGAGGGAGACCCAGTACTTC

v_call: TRBV5-1
clone_size: .
d_call: .
j_call: TRBJ2-2
cdr3_length: 15
cdr3_aa: CASSLTGSDTGELFF
cdr3_nt: TGCGCCAGCAGCTTGACAGGGTCAGACACCGGGGAGCTGTTTTTT

v_call: TRBV7-2
clone_size: .
d_call: .
j_call: TRBJ2-6
cdr3_length: 19
cdr3_aa: CASSPRMTGVFSGANVLTF
cdr3_nt: TGTGCCAGCAGCCCCCGGATGACAGGAGTCTTCTCTGGGGCCAACGTCCTGACTTTC

v_call: TRBV7-9
clone_size: .
d_call: TRBD1
j_call: TRBJ1-4
cdr3_length: 15
cdr3_aa: CASSLAAGGSEKLFF
cdr3_nt: TGTGCCAGCAGCTTAGCGGCAGGGGGTAGCGAAAAACTGTTTTTT

v_call: TRBV28
clone_size: .
d_call: .
j_call: TRBJ1-1
cdr3_length: 11
cdr3_aa: CASREQSEAFF
cdr3_nt: TGTGCCAGCAGAGAACAGAGCGAAGCTTTCTTT

v_call: TRBV6-6
clone_size: .
d_call: .
j_call: TRBJ1-1
cdr3_length: 15
cdr3_aa: CASSTAQGMNTEAFF
cdr3_nt: TGTGCCAGCAGTACCGCACAGGGAATGAACACTGAAGCTTTCTTT

v_call: TRBV7-9
clone_size: .
d_call: .
j_call: TRBJ1-3
cdr3_length: 14
cdr3_aa: CASSLREQGNTIYF
cdr3_nt: TGTGCCAGCAGCTTAAGAGAGCAGGGAAACACCATATATTTT

v_call: TRBV27
clone_size: .
d_call: TRBD2
j_call: TRBJ2-2
cdr3_length: 16
cdr3_aa: CASILRAGGTPGELFF
cdr3_nt: TGTGCCAGCATCCTGCGGGCGGGGGGAACCCCCGGGGAGCTGTTTTTT

v_call: TRBV4-1
clone_size: few
d_call: .
j_call: TRBJ1-2
cdr3_length: 13
cdr3_aa: CASSQEIAHGYTF
cdr3_nt: TGCGCCAGCAGCCAAGAGATCGCCCATGGCTACACCTTC

v_call: TRBV19
clone_size: once
d_call: .
j_call: TRBJ2-1
cdr3_length: 15
cdr3_aa: CASSIDRSSYNEQFF
cdr3_nt: TGTGCCAGTAGTATAGACAGGAGCTCCTACAATGAGCAGTTCTTC

v_call: TRBV5-1
clone_size: .
d_call: .
j_call: TRBJ1-2
cdr3_length: 16
cdr3_aa: CASSQPFTGTDYGYTF
cdr3_nt: TGCGCCAGCAGCCAACCGTTTACCGGGACGGACTATGGCTACACCTTC

v_call: TRBV15
clone_size: .
d_call: .
j_call: TRBJ2-3
cdr3_length: 14
cdr3_aa: CATSRVKGTDTQYF
cdr3_nt: TGTGCCACCAGCAGAGTAAAGGGCACAGATACGCAGTATTTT

v_call: TRBV7-2
clone_size: once
d_call: .
j_call: TRBJ1-2
cdr3_length: 15
cdr3_aa: CASSLVQGPYYGYTF
cdr3_nt: TGTGCCAGCAGCTTAGTACAGGGACCTTACTATGGCTACACCTTC

v_call: TRBV19
clone_size: few
d_call: .
j_call: TRBJ1-2
cdr3_length: 15
cdr3_aa: CASSYRFGDNYGYTF
cdr3_nt: TGTGCCAGTAGTTACCGGTTTGGGGACAACTATGGCTACACCTTC

v_call: TRBV4-1
clone_size: .
d_call: TRBD2
j_call: TRBJ2-3
cdr3_length: 13
cdr3_aa: CASSSSGLGGPFF
cdr3_nt: TGCGCCAGCAGCTCCTCGGGACTAGGAGGGCCATTTTTT